These 20 T cell receptor beta chains came from one sample sequenced in a study of technical replicates of blood from a few donors. The data were produced by immunoSEQ multiplex PCR, yet TCRdb's version contains in-frame clones alone and is incomplete. The top ten hold about 0.39% of the sample, which has about 80,000 clones, about 91% seen once. Sequenced sample: T cells isolated from PBMCs. Every receptor here comes from a human donor in good health.

In DNA, the CDR3 is TGTGCCAGCAGCGGGAGGAACTATGGCTACACCTTC. Amino acids: CASSGRNYGYTF. The rearrangement joins TRBV11-3 to TRBJ1-2, with D unclear. The CDR3 sequence is 12 residues long. Between the trimmed V and J ends, which lost 5 bases and 2 bases, there was a span of 6 bases. CDR1 is SGHNT and CDR2 is YENEEA in the germline V gene.

The chain employs TRBV4-1 and TRBJ2-7, with 7 bases that match TRBD1. The V segment lost 1 base and the J segment 4 bases; nucleotides outside the gene matches: 10. This CDR3 comprises 16 residues. Germline CDR1 and CDR2: MGHRA and YSYEKL. Written as DNA, the CDR3 is TGCGCCAGCAGCCAAGTTGGCCAGGACAGGAGTTACGAGCAGTACTTC. Protein: CASSQVGQDRSYEQYF.

This clone occurred once. The chain couples TRBV7-9 to TRBJ2-1; the match to TRBD2 covers 12 bases. Germline trimming cut 4 bases from V and 3 bases from J; bases unmatched to any gene: 13. Germline CDR1 SEHNR, CDR2 FQNEAQ (reference sequence). CDR3 length equals 19 residues. The CDR3 DNA reads as TGTGCCAGCAGCTCCCCGACTAGCGGGAGCTCAGGAGGCTACAATGAGCAGTTCTTC. This codes for CASSSPTSGSSGGYNEQFF.

The chain employs TRBV5-1 and TRBJ1-1, with 8 bases aligning to TRBD1. Germline V gene lookup returns CDR1 SGHRS and CDR2 YFSETQ. The junction had 14 bases not matched to a gene; V was cut back by 0 bases and J by 7 bases. The CDR3 extends over 17 amino acids. For the CDR3, the DNA is TGCGCCAGCAGCTTGGATGGTCTACAGGGGGTAAGCGGTGAAGCTTTCTTT. Amino acids: CASSLDGLQGVSGEAFF.

The chain is built from TRBV4-2 and TRBJ1-1; 7 bases line up with TRBD1. Trimming took 3 bases from V and 1 from J; bases not matched to a gene: 8. Germline CDR1 LGHNA, CDR2 YNFKEQ. The CDR3 consists of 16 residues. The CDR3 region is CASSHLTGTPNTEAFF. CDR3 nucleotides: TGTGCCAGCAGCCACCTGACAGGGACACCGAACACTGAAGCTTTCTTT.

This clone was counted a single time. The chain employs TRBV2 and TRBJ1-1, with 7 bases matching TRBD1. Germline loops: CDR1 SNHLY, CDR2 FYNNEI. V lost 4 bases, J lost 2 bases, and 4 bases stayed unmatched. This CDR3 has 14 amino acids. CDR3 residues: CASSGDRVNTEAFF. The CDR3 bases are TGTGCCAGCAGTGGAGACAGGGTTAACACTGAAGCTTTCTTT.

CDR3 DNA: TGTGCCAGCCATGAGGGCAGCGGAAGAACTAGCACAGATACGCAGTATTTT. The encoded protein is CASHEGSGRTSTDTQYF. The rearrangement uses TRBV4-2 and TRBJ2-3; maybe TRBD2 (5 bases). The CDR3 is 17 residues long. V was pared by 8 bases and J by 0 bases, with 21 bases between. The germline CDR1 and CDR2 sequences are LGHNA and YNFKEQ.

The chain is built from TRBV7-6 and TRBJ1-1, with D tentatively TRBD1 (6 bases). Germline V gives CDR1 SGHVS, CDR2 FNYEAQ. The germline V and J ends were trimmed by 3 bases and 1 base, with 15 bases remaining between them. The CDR3 spans 16 residues. The CDR3 sequence is CASSLISLGQNTEAFF. CDR3 DNA sequence: TGTGCCAGCAGCTTGATTTCATTGGGACAGAACACTGAAGCTTTCTTT.

This sequence joins TRBV4-1 and TRBJ2-5; 8 positions match TRBD2. This CDR3 has 17 amino acids. V lost 0 bases and J lost 3; bases outside the gene matches: 9. CDR1 is MGHRA and CDR2 is YSYEKL in the germline V gene. In DNA, the CDR3 is TGCGCCAGCAGCCAAGATGCACCCACTAGCGGAGAAGAGACCCAGTACTTC. This translates into CASSQDAPTSGEETQYF.

The gene calls are TRBV19 and TRBJ2-7, with D maybe TRBD1 (5 bases). CDR1 is LNHDA, CDR2 SQIVND, per germline (reference sequence). This CDR3 is 12 amino acids long. Trimming took off 1 base at V and 5 bases at J, with 6 bases between the two ends. CDR3 DNA: TGTGCCAGTAGTATAGGGGGCAACGAGCAGTACTTC. The encoded protein is CASSIGGNEQYF.

Comment on this clone: The sample has other DNA sequences that encode this CDR3 too. This chain links TRBV7-2 with TRBJ1-5; a possible D gene is TRBD1 (5 bases). The CDR3 runs 16 residues. Germline V gives CDR1 SGHTA, CDR2 FQGNSA. Trimming left V 1 base short and J 2 bases short, with 12 bases between. The CDR3 is CASSLVGGGGNQPQHF. DNA of the CDR3: TGTGCCAGCAGCTTAGTGGGCGGGGGAGGCAATCAGCCCCAGCATTTT. Looking up the rest from reference TRBV7-2 and TRBJ1-5 gives the full variable domain: GAGVSQSPSNKVTEKGKDVELRCDPISGHTALYWYRQSLGQGLEFLIYFQGNSAPDKSGLPSDRFSAERTGGSVSTLTIQRTQQEDSAVYLCASSLVGGGGNQPQHFGDGTRLSIL.

This chain connects TRBV2 to TRBJ1-3; tentatively, D is TRBD1 (5 bases). CDR3 length equals 16 residues. V dropped 2 bases and J dropped 0 bases, with 11 bases sitting between them. The germline CDR1 and CDR2 sequences are SNHLY and FYNNEI. The CDR3 reads CASSEQTDISGNTIYF. The CDR3 DNA is TGTGCCAGCAGTGAACAGACAGATATCTCTGGAAACACCATATATTTT.

The chain joins TRBV5-6 to TRBJ1-5; no clear D gene. The CDR3 consists of 14 residues. With 0 bases removed from V and 4 bases from J, the gap between germline ends came to 8 bases. CDR1 is SGHDT and CDR2 is YYEEEE in the germline V gene. CDR3 sequence (DNA): TGTGCCAGCAGCTTGGGGGCAGTTAATCAGCCCCAGCATTTT. This encodes CASSLGAVNQPQHF.

V and J are TRBV5-1 and TRBJ1-2; TRBD1 matches 7 bases. V was pared by 6 bases and J by 3 bases, with 8 bases of the junction left unmatched. CDR3 length: 14 amino acids. CDR1 and CDR2 (germline): SGHRS, YFSETQ. The CDR3 DNA reads as TGCGCCAGCACCCTTGGCCAGGGGGACTATGGCTACACCTTC. The encoded protein is CASTLGQGDYGYTF.

The V call is TRBV6-5, the J call TRBJ2-6, with 9 bases identical to TRBD1. CDR1 is MNHEY and CDR2 is SVGAGI in the germline V gene. This CDR3 region has 15 residues. Unmatched junction bases numbered 1, after V lost 5 bases and J lost 2 bases. CDR3 region: CASSRDRAGANVLTF. The CDR3 DNA reads as TGTGCCAGCAGTCGGGACAGGGCTGGGGCCAACGTCCTGACTTTC.

The chain employs TRBV30 and TRBJ2-3, with D hard to call. The CDR3 has 12 amino acids. Trimming left V 1 base short and J 5 bases short, with 7 bases between. CDR1 is GTSNPN, CDR2 SVGIG, per germline (reference sequence). This CDR3 reads CAWSASVDTQYF. CDR3 nucleotides: TGTGCCTGGAGTGCTTCGGTAGATACGCAGTATTTT.

This clone was found a few times. The chain carries TRBV30 and TRBJ1-1; D remains ambiguous. Germline values: CDR1 GTSNPN, CDR2 SVGIG (reference sequence). Trimming took off 2 bases at V and 8 bases at J, with 12 bases between the two ends. CDR3 length: 12 residues. CDR3 in DNA: TGTGCCTGGAGTTTCTACCCTAGGGAAGCTTTCTTT. It codes for CAWSFYPREAFF.

This clone was found once. The chain employs TRBV19 and TRBJ1-3, with 7 bases that match TRBD1. Per the germline V gene, CDR1 is LNHDA and CDR2 is SQIVND (reference sequence). With V trimmed by 3 bases and J by 0 bases, 2 bases remained unmatched. The CDR3 is 15 amino acids. CDR3: CASSIGTDSGNTIYF. CDR3 coding DNA: TGTGCCAGTAGTATCGGGACAGACTCTGGAAACACCATATATTTT.

The V gene is TRBV27, the J gene TRBJ1-1; no definite D call. The ends were cut back, 10 bases at V and 4 bases at J, with 16 bases in the middle. CDR3 length: 13 residues. Germline V gene sequence: CDR1 MNHEY, CDR2 SMNVEV (reference sequence). The CDR3 protein is CAIPPGVSTEAFF. The CDR3, as DNA: TGTGCCATCCCACCCGGGGTAAGCACTGAAGCTTTCTTT.

The V and J genes are TRBV28 and TRBJ2-3; 10 positions match TRBD2. CDR1 MDHEN and CDR2 SYDVKM come from the germline V gene. The CDR3 contains 18 residues. After removal of 6 bases from V and 4 bases from J, the junction contained 16 bases not matched to a gene. This chain's CDR3 is CASSLVRGAGGIADTQYF. The CDR3 nucleotides are TGTGCCAGCAGCTTGGTCCGGGGAGCGGGAGGGATCGCAGATACGCAGTATTTT.